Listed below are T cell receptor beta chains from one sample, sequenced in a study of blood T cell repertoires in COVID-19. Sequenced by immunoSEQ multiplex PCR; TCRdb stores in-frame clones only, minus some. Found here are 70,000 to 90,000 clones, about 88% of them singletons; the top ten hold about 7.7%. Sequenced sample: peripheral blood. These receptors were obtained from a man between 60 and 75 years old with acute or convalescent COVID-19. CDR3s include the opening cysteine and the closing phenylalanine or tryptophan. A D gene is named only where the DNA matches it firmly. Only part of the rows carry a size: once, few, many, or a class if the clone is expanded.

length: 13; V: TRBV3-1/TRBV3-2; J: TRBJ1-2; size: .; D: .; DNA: TGTGCCAGCAGCCTCGACAGTCGGGAGGGCTACACCTTC; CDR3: CASSLDSREGYTF
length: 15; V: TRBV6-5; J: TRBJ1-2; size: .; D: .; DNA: TGTGCCAGCAGTCGAACACAGGGCTCGAGCTATGGCTACACCTTC; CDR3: CASSRTQGSSYGYTF
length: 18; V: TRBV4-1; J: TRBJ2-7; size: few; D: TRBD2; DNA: TGCGCCAGCAGCCGGTTATCCACCGGGACTAGCGGGGCCTACGAGCAGTACTTC; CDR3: CASSRLSTGTSGAYEQYF
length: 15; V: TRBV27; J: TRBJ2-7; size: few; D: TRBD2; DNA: TGTGCCAGCAGTTTATCCCTAGCGGGGGCCTACGAGCAGTACTTC; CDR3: CASSLSLAGAYEQYF
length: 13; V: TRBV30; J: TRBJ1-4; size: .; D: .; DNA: TGTGCCTGGAGCCCGGGACTTGATGAAAAACTGTTTTTT; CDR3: CAWSPGLDEKLFF
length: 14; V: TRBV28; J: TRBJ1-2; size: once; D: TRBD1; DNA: TGTGCCAGCAGTACAGGGGGTATGGACTATGGCTACACCTTC; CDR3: CASSTGGMDYGYTF
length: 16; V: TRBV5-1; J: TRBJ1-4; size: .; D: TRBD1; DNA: TGCGCCAGCAGCACGGGACAGGGTGGCACTAATGAAAAACTGTTTTTT; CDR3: CASSTGQGGTNEKLFF
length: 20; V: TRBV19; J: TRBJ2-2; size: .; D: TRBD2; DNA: TGTGCCAGTAGTCCGCCGGGACTAGCGCCTCATTATGCGAACACCGGGGAGCTGTTTTTT; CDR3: CASSPPGLAPHYANTGELFF
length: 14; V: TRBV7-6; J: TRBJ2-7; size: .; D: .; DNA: TGTGCCAGCAGCTTTATCGGGGAAGGGTACGAGCAGTACTTC; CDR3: CASSFIGEGYEQYF
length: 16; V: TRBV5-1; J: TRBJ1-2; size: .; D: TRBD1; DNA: TGCGCCAGCAGCGAAGGGACAGCCCTCATGAGGGACGGCTACACCTTC; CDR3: CASSEGTALMRDGYTF
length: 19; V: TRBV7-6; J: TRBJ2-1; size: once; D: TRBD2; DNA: TGTGCCAGCAGCTTACCCCGACTAGCGGGAGGCCTAACCTACAATGAGCAGTTCTTC; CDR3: CASSLPRLAGGLTYNEQFF
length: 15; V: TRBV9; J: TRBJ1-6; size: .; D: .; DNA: TGTGCCAGCAGCGCCCCAGGCTCCTATAATTCACCCCTCCACTTT; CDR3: CASSAPGSYNSPLHF
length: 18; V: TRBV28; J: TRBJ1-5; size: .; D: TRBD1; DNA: TGTGCCAGCAGTTTATCCAGGGGGATAGGGTCGATGGATCAGCCCCAGCATTTT; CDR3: CASSLSRGIGSMDQPQHF
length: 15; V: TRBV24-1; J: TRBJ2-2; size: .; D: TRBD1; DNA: TGTGCCACCAGTGATCCCGACAGGGGGAACGGGGAGCTGTTTTTT; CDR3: CATSDPDRGNGELFF
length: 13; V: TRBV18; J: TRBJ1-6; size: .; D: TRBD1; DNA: TGTGCCAGCTCACGGGACAGAGATTCACCCCTCCACTTT; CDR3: CASSRDRDSPLHF
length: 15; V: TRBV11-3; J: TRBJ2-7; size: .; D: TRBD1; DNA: TGTGCCAGCAGCGACTCGGACAGGGTAGGCCACGAGCAGTACTTC; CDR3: CASSDSDRVGHEQYF
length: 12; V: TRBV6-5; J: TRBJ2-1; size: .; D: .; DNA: TGTGCCAGCAGCCCGCTAGGCAATGAGCAGTTCTTC; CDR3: CASSPLGNEQFF
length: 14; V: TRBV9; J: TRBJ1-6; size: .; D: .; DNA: TGTGCCAGCAGCGTAACAGAGTATAATTCACCCCTCCACTTT; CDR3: CASSVTEYNSPLHF
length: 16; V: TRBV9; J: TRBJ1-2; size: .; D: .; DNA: TGTGCCAGCAGCGTAGCCCCCGCGCAGGCTTTCTATGGCTACACCTTC; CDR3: CASSVAPAQAFYGYTF
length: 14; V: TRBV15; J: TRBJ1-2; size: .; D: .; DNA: TGTGCCACCAGCAGAGACAACAGGGACTATGGCTACACCTTC; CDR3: CATSRDNRDYGYTF
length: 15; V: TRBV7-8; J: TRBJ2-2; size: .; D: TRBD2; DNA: TGTGCCAGCACGAGCGGGGGGGCTAATCCCGGGGAGCTGTTTTTT; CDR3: CASTSGGANPGELFF
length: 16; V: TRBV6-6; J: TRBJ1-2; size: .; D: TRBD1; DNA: TGTGCCAGCACAGAACCACAGGGGGCCCTTCTCTATGGCTACACCTTC; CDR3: CASTEPQGALLYGYTF
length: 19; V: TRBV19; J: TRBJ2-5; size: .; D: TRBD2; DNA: TGTGCCAGTAGTATCGCCGGGACTAGCGGGAGGCTTCACCAAGAGACCCAGTACTTC; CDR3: CASSIAGTSGRLHQETQYF
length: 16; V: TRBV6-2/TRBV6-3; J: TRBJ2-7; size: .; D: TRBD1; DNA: TGTGCCAGCAGTTCCATTCGCGTAGGGACAGGCTACGAGCAGTACTTC; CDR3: CASSSIRVGTGYEQYF
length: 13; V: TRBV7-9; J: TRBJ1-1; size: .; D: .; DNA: TGTGCCAGCAGCGCCTACCGGGACACTGAAGCTTTCTTT; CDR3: CASSAYRDTEAFF
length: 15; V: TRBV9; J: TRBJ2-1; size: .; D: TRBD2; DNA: TGTGCCAGCAGCGTAGGACTAGCGCCATACAATGAGCAGTTCTTC; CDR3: CASSVGLAPYNEQFF
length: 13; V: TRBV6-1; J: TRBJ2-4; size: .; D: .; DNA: TGTGCCAGCAGTGAACGCCCGGGGGACATTCAGTACTTC; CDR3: CASSERPGDIQYF
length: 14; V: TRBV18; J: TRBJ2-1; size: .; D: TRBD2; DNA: TGTGCCAGCTCACCTGGACTAGCTGGTGATGAGCAGTTCTTC; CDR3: CASSPGLAGDEQFF
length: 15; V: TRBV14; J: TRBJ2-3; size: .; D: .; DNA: TGTGCCAGCAGCCAAGACGTTACTAGCACAGATACGCAGTATTTT; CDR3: CASSQDVTSTDTQYF
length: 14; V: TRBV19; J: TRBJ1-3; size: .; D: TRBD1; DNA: TGTGCCAGTAGAAAAACAGGGGTTGGAAACACCATATATTTT; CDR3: CASRKTGVGNTIYF
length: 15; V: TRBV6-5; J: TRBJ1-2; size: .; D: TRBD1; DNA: TGTGCCACCCAGGGACAGGGCGGGTTAGGGTATGGCTACACCTTC; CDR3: CATQGQGGLGYGYTF
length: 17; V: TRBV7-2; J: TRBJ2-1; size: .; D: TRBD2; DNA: TGTGCCAGCAGCTTATGGGCCGGGACTAGCGGGGTAAATGAGCAGTTCTTC; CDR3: CASSLWAGTSGVNEQFF
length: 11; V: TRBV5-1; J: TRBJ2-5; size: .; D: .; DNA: TGCGCCAGCAGCCTGGCGGAGACCCAGTACTTC; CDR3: CASSLAETQYF
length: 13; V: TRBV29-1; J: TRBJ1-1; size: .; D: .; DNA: TGCAGCGTTGAAGAGTACAGGGAAACTGAAGCTTTCTTT; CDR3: CSVEEYRETEAFF
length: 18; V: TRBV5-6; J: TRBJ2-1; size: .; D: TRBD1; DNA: TGTGCCAGCAGCTTGGGGACCCTAGGGACAGGGGGTTACAATGAGCAGTTCTTC; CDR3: CASSLGTLGTGGYNEQFF
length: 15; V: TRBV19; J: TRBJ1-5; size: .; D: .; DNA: TGTGCCAGTAGTATCTCGGGGGGTAGCAATCAGCCCCAGCATTTT; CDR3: CASSISGGSNQPQHF